Presented here are 3 T cell receptor beta chains from one specimen sequenced in a study of cytomegalovirus exposure and HLA in healthy donors. Primers: 60 Vbeta forward and 13 Jbeta reverse. TCRdb keeps only in-frame clones here, not all; method: immunoSEQ multiplex PCR. Of around 120,000 clones in the sample, more than 60% are singletons; the top ten hold roughly 5.6%. The specimen sequenced was PBMCs. These receptors all come from a female donor in good health and CMV-seropositive.

The chain couples TRBV5-4 to TRBJ2-1; 8 bases are a match to TRBD2. The trim removed 5 bases at V and 0 bases at J, leaving 4 bases unmatched. Germline V gives CDR1 SGHNT, CDR2 YYREEE (reference sequence). This CDR3 has 15 amino acids. CDR3 protein: CASSQSGSSYNEQFF. DNA for the CDR3: TGTGCCAGCAGTCAAAGCGGGAGCTCCTACAATGAGCAGTTCTTC.

This clone was found a few times. The chain recombines TRBV5-1 with TRBJ1-2, with 11 bases that match TRBD1. CDR1 and CDR2 from the germline V gene are SGHRS and YFSETQ. The V gene end was trimmed by 4 bases and the J gene end by 11 bases; junction bases not matched to a gene: 13. CDR3 length equals 15 residues. DNA for the CDR3: TGCGCCAGCAGCCCGCGGACAGGGGGCCGGTCGAGATACACCTTC. This codes for CASSPRTGGRSRYTF.

This chain joins TRBV7-8 and TRBJ1-3; possible D gene TRBD1, 5 bases. Germline V gene sequence: CDR1 SGHVS, CDR2 FQNEAQ. V lost 2 bases to trimming and J lost 0 bases, with 11 bases between them. The CDR3 loop spans 16 amino acids. The CDR3 DNA follows: TGTGCCAGCAGCTTACAGGGTCTGACCTCTGGAAACACCATATATTTT. Protein: CASSLQGLTSGNTIYF.